Detailed here is one T cell receptor (beta chain). The antigen is undetermined. This record belongs to a study of monozygotic twins with inflammatory bowel disease. TCRalpha and TCRbeta cDNA was put through two nested PCRs of roughly 15 and 9 cycles. TCRdb re-called the 5' RACE reads and shows each CDR3 protein once, DNA omitted. This sample's clone table lists more than 350,000 distinct CDR3 sequences. Study-level findings and limits: Distinct T cell subtypes could not be told apart. Support was absent for any single strong signal or clonotype linked to IBD. Compared with healthy twins, IBD patients shared fewer clonotypes with others, especially with disease activity.

The CDR3 totals 14 residues. Per the germline V gene, CDR1 is SEHNR and CDR2 is FQNEAQ (reference sequence). The source of this sequence is a human donor with ulcerative colitis or Crohn's disease, or a healthy co-twin of an affected twin (not recorded which). The sample comprised blood. This chain connects TRBV7-9 to TRBJ1-2; TCRdb selects TRBD1, and the lack of DNA leaves this call unchecked. This CDR3 reads CASSANGGSFGYTF.